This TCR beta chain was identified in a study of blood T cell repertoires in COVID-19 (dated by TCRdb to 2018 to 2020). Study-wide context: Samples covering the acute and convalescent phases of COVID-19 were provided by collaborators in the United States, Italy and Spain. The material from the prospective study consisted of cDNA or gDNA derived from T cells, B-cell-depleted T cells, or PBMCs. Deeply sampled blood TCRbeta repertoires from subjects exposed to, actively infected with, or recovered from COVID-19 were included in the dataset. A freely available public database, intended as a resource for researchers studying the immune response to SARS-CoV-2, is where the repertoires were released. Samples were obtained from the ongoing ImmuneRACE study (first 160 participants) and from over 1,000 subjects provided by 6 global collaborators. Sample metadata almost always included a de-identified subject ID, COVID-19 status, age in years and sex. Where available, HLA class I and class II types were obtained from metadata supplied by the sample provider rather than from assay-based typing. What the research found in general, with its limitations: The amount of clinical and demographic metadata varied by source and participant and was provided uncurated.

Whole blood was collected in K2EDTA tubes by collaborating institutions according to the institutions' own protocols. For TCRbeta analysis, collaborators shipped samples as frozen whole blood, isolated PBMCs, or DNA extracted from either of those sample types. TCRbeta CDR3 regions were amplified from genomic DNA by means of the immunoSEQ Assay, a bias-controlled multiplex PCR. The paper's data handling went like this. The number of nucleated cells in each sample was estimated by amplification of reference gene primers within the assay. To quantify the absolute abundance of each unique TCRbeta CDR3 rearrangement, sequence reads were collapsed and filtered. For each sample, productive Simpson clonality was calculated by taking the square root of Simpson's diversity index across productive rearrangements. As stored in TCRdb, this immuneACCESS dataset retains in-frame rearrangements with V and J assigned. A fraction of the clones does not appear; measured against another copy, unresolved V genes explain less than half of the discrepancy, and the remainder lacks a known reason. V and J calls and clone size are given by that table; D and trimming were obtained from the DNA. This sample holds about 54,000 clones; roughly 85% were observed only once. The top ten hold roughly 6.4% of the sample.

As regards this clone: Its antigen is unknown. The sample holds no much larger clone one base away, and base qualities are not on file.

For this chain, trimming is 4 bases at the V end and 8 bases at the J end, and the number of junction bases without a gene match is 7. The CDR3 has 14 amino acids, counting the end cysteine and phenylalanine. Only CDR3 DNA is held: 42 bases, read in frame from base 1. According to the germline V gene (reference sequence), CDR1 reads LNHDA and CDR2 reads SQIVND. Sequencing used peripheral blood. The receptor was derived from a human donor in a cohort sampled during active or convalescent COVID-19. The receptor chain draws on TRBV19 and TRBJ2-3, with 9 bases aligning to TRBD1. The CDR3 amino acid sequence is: CASSTGTGTGTQYF. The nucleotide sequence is TGTGCCAGTAGTACTGGGACAGGGACTGGTACGCAGTATTTT.